These 30 T cell receptor beta chains were all obtained from the same sample, sequenced in a study of cytomegalovirus exposure and HLA in healthy donors. The PCR employed 60 Vbeta primers together with 13 Jbeta primers. TCRdb keeps only in-frame clones here, not all; method: immunoSEQ multiplex PCR. The sample features 100,000 to 150,000 clones, with approximately 1.7% in its top ten. Sample: PBMCs. These receptor sequences come from a woman aged 40-49 years in good health and CMV-seropositive.

This chain joins TRBV15 and TRBJ2-1, with 13 positions matching TRBD2. This CDR3 contains 16 residues. The J segment lost 6 bases and the V segment lost 4 bases, leaving 6 bases of the junction unmatched. CDR1 is LNHNV and CDR2 is YYDKDF in the germline V gene (reference sequence). For the CDR3, the DNA is TGTGCCACCAGCACTCCGGGACTAGCGGGATTCAATGAGCAGTTCTTC. Its protein product is CATSTPGLAGFNEQFF.

The chain recombines TRBV4-3 with TRBJ1-4; TRBD1 might be the D (6 bases). Trimming took 0 bases from V and 8 from J, leaving 16 bases between them. Germline CDR1 and CDR2: LGHNA and YSLEER. The CDR3 is 16 amino acids. The CDR3 bases are TGCGCCAGCAGCCAAGAACTCGGGGCAGGGGAGGAAAAACTGTTTTTT. It yields the protein CASSQELGAGEEKLFF.

This rearrangement joins TRBV27 to TRBJ2-1; 9 bases agree with TRBD2. Germline V lookup: CDR1 MNHEY, CDR2 SMNVEV (reference sequence). V lost 2 bases to trimming and J lost 4 bases; unmatched junction nucleotides: 0. This CDR3 contains 14 residues. This CDR3 is CASSLAGGYNEQFF. The DNA of the CDR3 is TGTGCCAGCAGTTTAGCGGGAGGGTACAATGAGCAGTTCTTC.

The chain recombines TRBV11-2 with TRBJ2-3; 8 positions match TRBD2. V shed 1 base, J shed 2 bases, and the junction held 2 bases outside the gene matches. The CDR3 sequence is 15 residues long. Germline V lookup: CDR1 SGHAT, CDR2 FQNNGV. Here the CDR3 DNA reads TGTGCCAGCAGCTTAGCACTAGCGGCCACAGATACGCAGTATTTT. Translating gives CASSLALAATDTQYF.

The chain couples TRBV25-1 to TRBJ2-7; perhaps TRBD1 as D (6 bases). The V gene's germline CDR1 is MGHDK and CDR2 SYGVNS. This CDR3 has 14 residues. V lost 4 bases, J lost 0 bases, and 10 bases lay in between. This CDR3 is CASSVQGSSYEQYF. The CDR3 coding sequence is TGTGCCAGCAGTGTACAGGGAAGCTCCTACGAGCAGTACTTC.

The rearrangement uses TRBV7-3 and TRBJ1-2; D perhaps matches TRBD1 (5 bases). Germline V gene lookup returns CDR1 SGHTA and CDR2 FQGTGA. The CDR3 runs to 15 residues. The ends were cut back, 5 bases at V and 8 bases at J, with 21 bases in the middle. CDR3 loop: CASSPDKTGGKGYTF. The CDR3 region has the DNA TGTGCCAGCAGCCCGGACAAGACGGGGGGGAAGGGCTACACCTTC.

This chain joins TRBV23-1 and TRBJ1-1; no clear D. TRBV23-1 is an open reading frame whose function is uncertain. The germline V and J ends were trimmed by 5 bases and 10 bases, with 11 bases remaining between them. The CDR3 totals 11 residues. CDR3 in DNA: TGCGCCAGCAGTAGGAGGTCTGGAGCTTTCTTT. It is translated as CASSRRSGAFF.

The chain carries TRBV6-1 and TRBJ2-5, with TRBD1 identical over 9 bases. Germline CDR1 and CDR2: MNHNS and SASEGT. The ends lost 4 bases at V and 1 base at J; junction bases unmatched: 7. This CDR3 comprises 16 residues. The CDR3 sequence: CASSGGLQGAQETQYF. DNA for the CDR3: TGTGCCAGCAGTGGGGGCCTACAGGGGGCCCAAGAGACCCAGTACTTC.

V and J are TRBV29-1 and TRBJ2-1; D not certain. The CDR3 totals 13 residues. Trimming pared 8 bases from V and 5 bases from J, leaving 16 bases between. Germline CDR1 SQVTM, CDR2 ANQGSEA. The chain's CDR3 is CSSNSLKNNEQFF. CDR3 in DNA: TGCAGCTCTAACTCCTTAAAAAACAATGAGCAGTTCTTC.

This sequence joins TRBV6-1 and TRBJ1-2, with 12 positions matching TRBD1. Germline trimming cut 4 bases from V and 2 bases from J; bases unmatched to any gene: 2. Germline CDR1 reads MNHNS; CDR2 reads SASEGT. This CDR3 contains 15 residues. The CDR3 bases are TGTGCCAGCAGTGTGGGACAGGGGGCCAACTATGGCTACACCTTC. This encodes CASSVGQGANYGYTF.

The J gene is TRBJ1-5, the V gene TRBV6-6; maybe TRBD1 (6 bases). Per germline, CDR1 MNHNY and CDR2 SVGAGI (reference sequence). This CDR3 has 14 amino acids. V gave up 7 bases and J gave up 0 bases, with 10 bases separating them. CDR3 DNA: TGTGCCAGCACAGGGGTAATTAGCAATCAGCCCCAGCATTTT. Its protein product is CASTGVISNQPQHF.

The chain is built from TRBV4-3 and TRBJ1-6; 10 bases are shared with TRBD1. J gave up 8 bases and V 3 bases, and 4 bases lay outside the gene matches. CDR3 length equals 15 residues. In germline, CDR1 is LGHNA, CDR2 YSLEER. CDR3: CASSQRGTGDSPLHF. The CDR3, as DNA: TGCGCCAGCAGCCAGCGAGGGACAGGGGATTCACCCCTCCACTTT.

The chain couples TRBV12-5 to TRBJ2-1; TRBD2 might be the D (6 bases). Per the germline V gene, CDR1 is LGHNT and CDR2 is FRNRAP. V lost 1 base and J lost 0, with 13 bases in between. This CDR3 spans 17 amino acids. The CDR3 reads CASGLGSLANSYNEQFF. The CDR3 coding sequence is TGTGCTAGTGGTTTGGGTTCCCTAGCGAACTCCTACAATGAGCAGTTCTTC.

V is TRBV6-6 and J is TRBJ1-1; perhaps TRBD1 as D (5 bases). The CDR3 contains 15 residues. With 2 bases removed from V and 3 bases from J, the gap between germline ends came to 13 bases. Per germline, CDR1 MNHNY and CDR2 SVGAGI (reference sequence). CDR3 amino acids: CASSYRGEGYTEAFF. For the CDR3, the DNA is TGTGCCAGCAGTTACCGAGGGGAGGGATACACTGAAGCTTTCTTT.

The chain employs TRBV28 and TRBJ2-3; TRBD2 matches 9 bases. The junction had 16 bases not matched to a gene; V was cut back by 5 bases and J by 4 bases. Germline CDR1 reads MDHEN; CDR2 reads SYDVKM. CDR3 length: 18 amino acids. The CDR3 nucleotides are TGTGCCAGCAGTGCTATCGTGCGGGAGGGCCCTTTGGCAGATACGCAGTATTTT. Translated, it gives CASSAIVREGPLADTQYF. Complete variable domain (other parts from reference TRBV28 and TRBJ2-3): DVKVTQSSRYLVKRTGEKVFLECVQDMDHENMFWYRQDPGLGLRLIYFSYDVKMKEKGDIPEGYSVSREKKERFSLILESASTNQTSMYLCASSAIVREGPLADTQYFGPGTRLTVL.

This chain links TRBV28 with TRBJ1-2; 7 bases match TRBD1. The germline V gene has CDR1 MDHEN and CDR2 SYDVKM. V lost 4 bases, J lost 6 bases, and 11 bases stayed unmatched. This CDR3 spans 15 amino acids. The CDR3 reads CASSSRMTGSNGYTF. The CDR3 coding sequence is TGTGCCAGCAGTTCCCGGATGACAGGGTCTAATGGCTACACCTTC.

This rearrangement joins TRBV5-5 to TRBJ2-1; 8 bases fit TRBD1. Germline loops: CDR1 SGHKS, CDR2 YYEKEE (reference sequence). Germline trimming cut 4 bases from V and 4 bases from J; bases unmatched to any gene: 7. The CDR3 length is 15 residues. In nucleotides, the CDR3 is TGTGCCAGCAGCCCAACGACAGGGGTTTACAATGAGCAGTTCTTC. Amino acid sequence: CASSPTTGVYNEQFF.

The chain uses TRBV11-2 and TRBJ2-7, with D perhaps matching TRBD2 (6 bases). Germline V gene lookup returns CDR1 SGHAT and CDR2 FQNNGV. The CDR3 runs 12 residues. V was shortened by 4 bases and J by 7 bases, with 11 bases between the two germline ends. For the CDR3, the DNA is TGTGCCAGCAGCTCCGGGGGTGGGGAGCAGTACTTC. This sequence encodes CASSSGGGEQYF.

V usage is TRBV10-3 and J usage is TRBJ1-1, with 8 bases aligning to TRBD1. There are 11 residues in the CDR3. J was trimmed by 12 bases and V by 6 bases; bases with no gene match: 6. Germline V lookup: CDR1 ENHRY, CDR2 SYGVKD. CDR3 sequence (DNA): TGTGCCATCAGCGACAGGGGAGAGACTTTCTTT. Translating gives CAISDRGETFF.

The chain carries TRBV4-1 and TRBJ2-4; possibly TRBD2 for D (6 bases). CDR1 is MGHRA, CDR2 YSYEKL, per germline. CDR3 length equals 17 residues. Trimming stripped 2 bases from V and 3 bases from J, with 17 bases between. CDR3 nucleotides: TGCGCCAGCAGCCAACATAGCGTTGGAGGGGACAAAAACATTCAGTACTTC. Protein sequence: CASSQHSVGGDKNIQYF.

This chain joins TRBV7-8 and TRBJ2-7; no clear D. The germline V and J ends were trimmed by 1 base and 2 bases, with 9 bases remaining between them. Germline CDR1 SGHVS, CDR2 FQNEAQ. The CDR3 has 14 amino acids. The CDR3 reads CASSLDPLTYEQYF. Here the CDR3 DNA reads TGTGCCAGCAGCTTAGATCCCCTTACCTACGAGCAGTACTTC. Complete variable domain (other parts from reference TRBV7-8 and TRBJ2-7): GAGVSQSPRYKVAKRGQDVALRCDPISGHVSLFWYQQALGQGPEFLTYFQNEAQLDKSGLPSDRFFAERPEGSVSTLKIQRTQQEDSAVYLCASSLDPLTYEQYFGPGTRLTVT.

This chain links TRBV9 with TRBJ2-7, with TRBD2 matching 12 bases. This CDR3 comprises 13 residues. V trimming: 4 bases; J trimming: 6 bases; junction bases outside the gene matches: 2. In germline, CDR1 is SGDLS, CDR2 YYNGEE. CDR3 sequence reads: CASSSGLAGEQYF. DNA for the CDR3: TGTGCCAGCAGCTCGGGACTAGCGGGCGAGCAGTACTTC. Full variable domain (missing parts from reference TRBV9 and TRBJ2-7): DSGVTQTPKHLITATGQRVTLRCSPRSGDLSVYWYQQSLDQGLQFLIQYYNGEERAKGNILERFSAQQFPDLHSELNLSSLELGDSALYFCASSSGLAGEQYFGPGTRLTVT.

The chain employs TRBV25-1 and TRBJ2-2; weak D call: TRBD2 (6 bases). Germline V lookup: CDR1 MGHDK, CDR2 SYGVNS. V lost 1 base to trimming and J lost 6 bases, with 9 bases between them. The length of the CDR3 is 14 residues. CDR3 DNA sequence: TGTGCCAGCAGTGAATTCGGGAGACCCGGGGAGCTGTTTTTT. It translates to CASSEFGRPGELFF. Variable domain in full (rest from reference TRBV25-1 and TRBJ2-2): EADIYQTPRYLVIGTGKKITLECSQTMGHDKMYWYQQDPGMELHLIHYSYGVNSTEKGDLSSESTVSRIRTEHFPLTLESARPSHTSQYLCASSEFGRPGELFFGEGSRLTVL.

The chain uses TRBV5-6 and TRBJ1-5, with 9 bases that match TRBD1. V lost 2 bases and J lost 6; bases outside the gene matches: 15. Germline CDR1 is SGHDT and CDR2 is YYEEEE. The CDR3 is 18 residues long. The chain's CDR3 is CASSLTGTGYRTGQPQHF. In DNA, the CDR3 is TGTGCCAGCAGCTTAACCGGGACAGGGTATAGGACGGGTCAGCCCCAGCATTTT. The entire variable domain, with the rest obtained from reference TRBV5-6 and TRBJ1-5, is as follows: DAGVTQSPTHLIKTRGQQVTLRCSPKSGHDTVSWYQQALGQGPQFIFQYYEEEERQRGNFPDRFSGHQFPNYSSELNVNALLLGDSALYLCASSLTGTGYRTGQPQHFGDGTRLSIL.

This chain uses TRBV5-1 with TRBJ1-1, with 8 nucleotides matching TRBD1. Germline trimming cut 4 bases from V and 1 base from J; bases unmatched to any gene: 3. CDR1 and CDR2 from the germline V gene are SGHRS and YFSETQ. The length of the CDR3 is 14 residues. The CDR3 DNA reads as TGCGCCAGCAGCACCGGACAGGGGAACACTGAAGCTTTCTTT. As protein: CASSTGQGNTEAFF.

This chain links TRBV5-1 with TRBJ2-1; 11 nucleotides match TRBD2. This CDR3 has 18 residues. Germline V gene lookup returns CDR1 SGHRS and CDR2 YFSETQ. V trimming: 3 bases; J trimming: 0 bases; junction bases outside the gene matches: 8. The CDR3, as DNA: TGCGCCAGCAGCTCTAGGACTAGCGGGCCAAGCTCCTACAATGAGCAGTTCTTC. Its protein is CASSSRTSGPSSYNEQFF.

The J gene is TRBJ2-1, the V gene TRBV19; 7 positions agree with TRBD2. CDR3 length: 14 amino acids. Germline lookup yields CDR1 LNHDA and CDR2 SQIVND (reference sequence). The J segment lost 6 bases and the V segment lost 4 bases, leaving 6 bases of the junction unmatched. This CDR3 reads CASSRREGLNEQFF. CDR3 nucleotides: TGTGCCAGTAGTAGGAGGGAGGGCCTCAATGAGCAGTTCTTC.

The chain couples TRBV6-5 to TRBJ2-7, with TRBD1 matching over 8 bases. Germline CDR1 MNHEY, CDR2 SVGAGI. Trimming removed 6 bases from V and 5 bases from J; junction bases left unmatched: 12. This CDR3 contains 15 residues. The CDR3 loop reads CASRPGQGGIDEQYF. CDR3 nucleotide sequence: TGTGCCAGCAGGCCCGGACAGGGCGGTATCGACGAGCAGTACTTC.

The chain employs TRBV6-5 and TRBJ2-5; 8 positions match TRBD2. The germline gives CDR1 MNHEY, CDR2 SVGAGI. V dropped 2 bases and J dropped 5; count of bases not matched to a gene: 7. This CDR3 has 15 amino acids. Written as DNA, the CDR3 is TGTGCCAGCAGTTACAGTAGCGGGATTGGGGAGACCCAGTACTTC. Protein product: CASSYSSGIGETQYF.

The chain combines TRBV7-3 with TRBJ2-5, with TRBD2 matching 9 bases. The J call is doubtful: the DNA matches TRBJ2-7 better. Germline values: CDR1 SGHTA, CDR2 FQGTGA. This CDR3 contains 15 residues. Here the CDR3 reads CASSNSGSISYEQYF. Here the CDR3 DNA reads TGTGCCAGCAGCAATAGCGGGAGTATATCCTACGAGCAGTACTTC.